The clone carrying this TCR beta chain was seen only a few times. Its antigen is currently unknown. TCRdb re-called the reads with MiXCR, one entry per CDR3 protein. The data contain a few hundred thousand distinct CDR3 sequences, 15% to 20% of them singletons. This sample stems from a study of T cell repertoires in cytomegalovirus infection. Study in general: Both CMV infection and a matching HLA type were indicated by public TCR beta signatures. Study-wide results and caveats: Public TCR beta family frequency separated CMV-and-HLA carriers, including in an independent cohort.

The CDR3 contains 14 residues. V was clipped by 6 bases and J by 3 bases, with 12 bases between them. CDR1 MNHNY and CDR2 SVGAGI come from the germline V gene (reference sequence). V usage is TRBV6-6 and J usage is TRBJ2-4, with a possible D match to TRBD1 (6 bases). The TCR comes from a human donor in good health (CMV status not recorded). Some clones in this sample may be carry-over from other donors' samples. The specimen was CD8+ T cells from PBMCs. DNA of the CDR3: TGTGCCAGCAGCTTCAGGGGCCTCAAAAACATTCAGTACTTC. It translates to CASSFRGLKNIQYF.